This T cell receptor (beta chain) derives from a study of cytomegalovirus exposure and HLA in healthy donors. General observations from the study: Specificity for CMV antigens was confirmed in vitro for a few of the CMV-associated chains.

The CDR3 totals 12 residues. Germline values: CDR1 SGHTA, CDR2 FQGNSA. V was cut by 6 bases and J by 5 bases, with 10 bases left in between. This PCR relied on a set of 60 Vbeta primers and 13 Jbeta primers. Produced via immunoSEQ multiplex PCR; TCRdb's table is partial and in-frame only. The sample lists about 80,000 clones; around 73% were seen once. As regards this clone: Its target is unknown.

The chain recombines TRBV7-2 with TRBJ2-5; D is possibly TRBD1 (6 bases). The receptor was derived from a man aged 50-60 years in good health and CMV-seronegative. The sample consisted of PBMCs. The CDR3 is CASSNTGETQYF. CDR3 bases: TGTGCCAGCAGTAATACAGGGGAGACCCAGTACTTC.